Shown below are 18 T cell receptor beta chains from a single sample sequenced in a study of a mutant IDH1 vaccine in newly diagnosed glioma (dated by TCRdb to about 2021). The antigens these receptors bind are not known. Interpreted using the paper, the time point label stands for: week 11, during vaccination. Each vaccine dose, consisting of 300 ug of a 20-mer mutant IDH1 peptide in Montanide, was administered subcutaneously with topical imiquimod. Library generation was performed with the immunoSEQ multiplex PCR assay. Drawn from immuneACCESS, this table holds only the in-frame rearrangements with V and J called that TCRdb kept. Clones are partly lost; checked studies trace under half to an unresolved V gene and leave the rest unexplained. Within this sample are under 150,000 clones, with around four fifths of them counted one time only. The ten biggest clones cover about 5.5% of the sample. This specimen was PBMCs, taken from a glioma patient whose treatment included an IDH1 peptide vaccine. These receptors came from a man aged 40-49 years with glioma.

This CDR3 is CASSPIRTAAYEQYF. For the CDR3, the DNA is TGTGCCAGCAGCCCCATCCGGACAGCCGCCTACGAGCAGTACTTC. This chain uses TRBV11-2 with TRBJ2-7, with D perhaps matching TRBD1 (6 bases). Deletions cut 5 bases from V and 2 bases from J, with 16 bases between. CDR1 and CDR2 from the germline V gene are SGHAT and FQNNGV. The CDR3 sequence is 15 residues long.

This sequence joins TRBV6-5 and TRBJ1-6; a weak D match, TRBD1 (5 bases). The CDR3 contains 14 residues. Germline V gives CDR1 MNHEY, CDR2 SVGAGI. The V and J ends lost 6 bases and 7 bases respectively, with 13 bases between them. Here the CDR3 DNA reads TGTGCCAGCAGGTCCGGGACCGGGAATTCACCCCTCCACTTT. It yields the protein CASRSGTGNSPLHF.

This sequence joins TRBV18 and TRBJ2-7; D tentatively reads TRBD1 or TRBD2 (6 bases each). The germline V gene has CDR1 KGHSH and CDR2 LQKENI. This CDR3 spans 11 amino acids. Trimming pared 8 bases from V and 5 bases from J, leaving 10 bases between. The CDR3 protein is CASQGGNEQYF. Here the CDR3 DNA reads TGTGCCAGCCAAGGGGGGAACGAGCAGTACTTC.

V and J are TRBV5-4 and TRBJ2-1; possibly TRBD1 for D (5 bases). CDR3 length: 16 amino acids. CDR1 is SGHNT, CDR2 YYREEE, per germline (reference sequence). Trimming cost V 3 bases and J 5 bases, with 18 bases left between them. CDR3: CASSSYGQPHNNEQFF. In nucleotides, the CDR3 is TGTGCCAGCAGCTCTTATGGACAACCCCATAACAATGAGCAGTTCTTC. The full variable domain, its missing parts supplied by reference TRBV5-4 and TRBJ2-1, is ETGVTQSPTHLIKTRGQQVTLRCSSQSGHNTVSWYQQALGQGPQFIFQYYREEENGRGNFPPRFSGLQFPNYSSELNVNALELDDSALYLCASSSYGQPHNNEQFFGPGTRLTVL.

The chain has TRBV4-3 and TRBJ2-3, with TRBD2 matching over 8 bases. Trimming at V came to 4 bases and at J to 3 bases, leaving 3 bases not matched to a gene. The CDR3 has 14 residues. Germline V gene sequence: CDR1 LGHNA, CDR2 YSLEER. The chain's CDR3 is CASSPREGTDTQYF. CDR3 nucleotide sequence: TGCGCCAGCAGCCCTCGGGAGGGTACAGATACGCAGTATTTT.

The chain joins TRBV9 to TRBJ2-2; D is perhaps TRBD1 (6 bases). Trimming stripped 0 bases from V and 5 bases from J, with 11 bases between. Germline CDR1 SGDLS, CDR2 YYNGEE. This CDR3 has 15 residues. Here the CDR3 reads CASSVGAGETGELFF. DNA for the CDR3: TGTGCCAGCAGCGTAGGTGCAGGGGAGACCGGGGAGCTGTTTTTT.

This clone was detected once. The chain combines TRBV7-6 with TRBJ2-3; D gene ambiguous. Per germline, CDR1 SGHVS and CDR2 FNYEAQ. This CDR3 is 20 amino acids long. V was pared by 0 bases and J by 1 base, with 23 bases between. The DNA of the CDR3 is TGTGCCAGCAGCTTAGCAGGATGGCGTGGCGTTAAATGGCGCACAGATACGCAGTATTTT. Translated, it gives CASSLAGWRGVKWRTDTQYF.

The CDR3 nucleotides are TGTGCCAGCAGCCAAGAAGGGAGTTTGGAGCAGTACTTC. Encoded protein: CASSQEGSLEQYF. The gene calls are TRBV4-2 and TRBJ2-7; D possibly corresponds to TRBD2 (5 bases). Germline V gene sequence: CDR1 LGHNA, CDR2 YNFKEQ. The V and J ends lost 0 bases and 7 bases respectively, with 10 bases between them. CDR3 length: 13 residues.

This clone came up a few times. The chain is built from TRBV6-4 and TRBJ1-3, with D possibly TRBD1 on 5 matching bases. The germline gives CDR1 MRHNA, CDR2 SNTAGT. CDR3 length: 16 amino acids. V lost 3 bases, J lost 0 bases, and 12 bases lay in between. The CDR3 DNA is TGTGCCAGCAGTGATGGGACGTCGACCTCTGGAAACACCATATATTTT. It encodes CASSDGTSTSGNTIYF.

This chain links TRBV28 with TRBJ2-1; 7 bases are shared with TRBD1. The CDR3 is made up of 12 amino acids. Germline V lookup: CDR1 MDHEN, CDR2 SYDVKM. The V segment lost 5 bases and the J segment 10 bases; nucleotides outside the gene matches: 5. The CDR3 here is CASSPPGQEQFF. The CDR3 region has the DNA TGTGCCAGCAGTCCCCCGGGACAGGAGCAGTTCTTC.

The V and J genes are TRBV7-9 and TRBJ1-6; 9 bases line up with TRBD1. This CDR3 is built from 16 residues. CDR1 and CDR2 from the germline V gene are SEHNR and FQNEAQ (reference sequence). V shed 1 base and J 7 bases; nucleotides not matched to a gene: 5. CDR3 amino acids: CASSLVDRGYNSPLHF. The CDR3, as DNA: TGTGCCAGCAGCTTAGTTGACAGGGGGTACAATTCACCCCTCCACTTT.

This clone was seen only a few times. V is TRBV7-2 and J is TRBJ1-1, with D unclear. CDR1 SGHTA and CDR2 FQGNSA come from the germline V gene. The length of the CDR3 is 10 residues. Trimming left V 4 bases short and J 7 bases short, with 4 bases between. For the CDR3, the DNA is TGTGCCAGCAGCTATCATGAAGCTTTCTTT. It encodes CASSYHEAFF.

The chain recombines TRBV5-8 with TRBJ1-5; tentatively, D is TRBD1 (5 bases). CDR1 and CDR2 (germline): SGHTS, YDEGEE. The CDR3 is made up of 14 amino acids. V was clipped by 2 bases and J by 5 bases, with 11 bases between them. This CDR3 reads CASSFGREYQPQHF. The CDR3 nucleotides read TGTGCCAGCAGCTTCGGCAGGGAATATCAGCCCCAGCATTTT.

This chain uses TRBV2 with TRBJ2-5; TRBD2 agrees at 13 bases. The CDR3 has 18 residues. J lost 1 base, V lost 6 bases, and 11 bases had no gene match. Germline loops: CDR1 SNHLY, CDR2 FYNNEI. CDR3 in amino acids: CASSIRLAGGTSQETQYF. CDR3 bases: TGTGCCAGCAGCATAAGACTAGCGGGAGGCACATCCCAAGAGACCCAGTACTTC. Together with reference TRBV2 and TRBJ2-5, the CDR3 gives the full variable domain: EPEVTQTPSHQVTQMGQEVILRCVPISNHLYFYWYRQILGQKVEFLVSFYNNEISEKSEIFDDQFSVERPDGSNFTLKIRSTKLEDSAMYFCASSIRLAGGTSQETQYFGPGTRLLVL.

The chain recombines TRBV2 with TRBJ2-3, with no clear D. This CDR3 contains 13 residues. V was shortened by 7 bases and J by 2 bases, with 10 bases between the two germline ends. CDR1 SNHLY and CDR2 FYNNEI come from the germline V gene. CDR3 sequence: CASTDTSTDTQYF. CDR3 nucleotide sequence: TGTGCCAGCACCGACACCTCCACAGATACGCAGTATTTT. The full variable domain, with the rest looked up from reference TRBV2 and TRBJ2-3, is EPEVTQTPSHQVTQMGQEVILRCVPISNHLYFYWYRQILGQKVEFLVSFYNNEISEKSEIFDDQFSVERPDGSNFTLKIRSTKLEDSAMYFCASTDTSTDTQYFGPGTRLTVL.

The V gene is TRBV5-4, the J gene TRBJ2-5; 7 nucleotides line up with TRBD2. J lost 0 bases, V lost 4 bases, and 21 bases had no gene match. The CDR3 length is 20 residues. Germline V CDR1 and CDR2: SGHNT, YYREEE (reference sequence). The CDR3 DNA reads TGTGCCAGCAGCCTAACCGGCACCGCCGCTAGCGGCACGTACCAAGAGACCCAGTACTTC. Residues: CASSLTGTAASGTYQETQYF.

This clone was counted only a few times. The chain links TRBV18 to TRBJ1-5, with unresolved D. The length of the CDR3 is 15 residues. Germline-derived CDR1 and CDR2 are KGHSH and LQKENI. V was shortened by 0 bases and J by 3 bases, with 9 bases between the two germline ends. The CDR3 protein is CASSPPGSVNQPQHF. Written as DNA, the CDR3 is TGTGCCAGCTCACCACCAGGCTCCGTCAATCAGCCCCAGCATTTT.

The rearrangement links TRBV4-3 to TRBJ1-2; the D is unclear. Trimming removed 0 bases at V and 4 bases at J, with 12 bases between. The CDR3 loop spans 15 amino acids. CDR1 LGHNA and CDR2 YSLEER come from the germline V gene. CDR3 loop: CASSQDSNSVYGYTF. The CDR3 coding sequence is TGCGCCAGCAGCCAAGACAGTAACTCGGTCTATGGCTACACCTTC.